Sequencing of this T cell receptor (beta chain) was carried out in a study of cytomegalovirus exposure and HLA in healthy donors. Study-level information: Early released data had tens of millions of unique TCRs, all coming from HLA-typed donors. General study results and limits: A few chains tied to CMV proved CMV antigen-specific in vitro.

This clone was found a few times. The target antigen is unknown. Trimming left V 4 bases short and J 5 bases short, with 14 bases between. The germline CDR1 and CDR2 sequences are SNHLY and FYNNEI. This CDR3 contains 14 residues. The PCR employed 60 Vbeta primers together with 13 Jbeta primers. TCRdb keeps only in-frame clones here, not all; method: immunoSEQ multiplex PCR. The sample contains about 190,000 clones, less than 90% of which appear only once. This clonotype originated in a man in his forties or fifties in good health and CMV-seronegative. This chain connects TRBV2 to TRBJ1-1; D is ambiguous. Sequencing input: PBMCs. Here the CDR3 reads CASSALWTGTEAFF. The CDR3 DNA reads TGTGCCAGCAGTGCTCTGTGGACGGGGACTGAAGCTTTCTTT.